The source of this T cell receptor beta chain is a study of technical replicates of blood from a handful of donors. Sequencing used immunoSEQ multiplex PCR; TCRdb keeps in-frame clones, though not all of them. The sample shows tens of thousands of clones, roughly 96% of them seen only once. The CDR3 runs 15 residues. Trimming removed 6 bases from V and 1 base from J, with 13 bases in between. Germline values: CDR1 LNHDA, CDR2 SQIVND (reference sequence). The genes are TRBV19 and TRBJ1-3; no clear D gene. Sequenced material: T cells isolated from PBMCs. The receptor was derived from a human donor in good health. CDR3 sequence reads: CASSEVPRSGNTIYF. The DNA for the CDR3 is TGTGCCAGTAGCGAGGTCCCTCGATCTGGAAACACCATATATTTT.